The 4 T cell receptor beta chains below all came from one sample that was sequenced in a study of PD-L1 blockade in urothelial cancer. Using immunoSEQ multiplex PCR, the repertoire was profiled, and TCRdb retains in-frame clones only, with some absent. Of some 79,000 clones in the sample, around 76% were seen once. Sequenced material: PBMCs, taken around atezolizumab (anti-PD-L1) treatment. The receptors here all came from a man aged 65 to 79 with urothelial cancer.

The J gene is TRBJ2-7, the V gene TRBV28; 10 positions match TRBD2. CDR1 is MDHEN and CDR2 is SYDVKM in the germline V gene. J gave up 5 bases and V 4 bases, and 8 bases lay outside the gene matches. The CDR3 loop spans 15 amino acids. The CDR3 loop is CASSYSVGLANEQYF. CDR3 bases: TGTGCCAGCAGTTACTCGGTGGGACTAGCGAACGAGCAGTACTTC.

The chain employs TRBV7-2 and TRBJ2-7; 11 nucleotides match TRBD2. CDR3 length equals 15 residues. Looked up from germline, CDR1 is SGHTA and CDR2 is FQGNSA. J was trimmed by 3 bases and V by 5 bases; bases with no gene match: 6. This CDR3 is CASSRTSGSFYEQYF. Written as DNA, the CDR3 is TGTGCCAGCAGCCGCACTAGCGGGAGCTTCTACGAGCAGTACTTC.

The V gene is TRBV6-6, the J gene TRBJ1-5; TRBD1 matches 8 bases. The CDR3 sequence is 15 residues long. Germline V CDR1 and CDR2: MNHNY, SVGAGI (reference sequence). J was trimmed by 3 bases and V by 0 bases; bases with no gene match: 1. The CDR3 coding sequence is TGTGCCAGCAGTTACTCGGACAGGGACAATCAGCCCCAGCATTTT. The encoded protein is CASSYSDRDNQPQHF.

V usage is TRBV27 and J usage is TRBJ1-2; 8 bases align to TRBD1. The CDR3 covers 17 residues. The trim removed 6 bases at V and 4 bases at J, leaving 16 bases unmatched. Germline V gives CDR1 MNHEY, CDR2 SMNVEV (reference sequence). CDR3 in DNA: TGTGCCAGCAGCCCCAGTACCGGGACAGGATCTTCCTATGGCTACACCTTC. Translation gives CASSPSTGTGSSYGYTF.